The rows below give T cell receptor beta chains drawn from one sample of a study of T cells in Graves' hyperthyroidism and ophthalmopathy. TCRdb used MiXCR to reprocess the multiplex PCR reads, holding one entry per CDR3 protein. This sample has over 650,000 distinct CDR3 sequences; about 45% occur once, and the top ten carry more than 7%. The sample taken for sequencing was peripheral blood or thyroid tissue (not recorded which). These receptors were obtained from an adult man with Graves' disease, either hyperthyroidism or ophthalmopathy (not recorded which). Both conserved end residues are part of each CDR3.

j_gene	v_gene	CDR3aa
TRBJ2-2	TRBV5-1	CASSLVLAGSGEPFF
TRBJ2-7	TRBV7-2	CASSGATEQYF
TRBJ1-2	TRBV24-1	CATSDSGTGEMGYTF
TRBJ1-1	TRBV4-1	CASSGHSRDLNTEAFF
TRBJ1-5	TRBV15	CATSRAGQGEDQPQHF
TRBJ1-2	TRBV29-1	CSVEISRTGQIYGYTF
NA	TRBV2	CASTPAHEQFF
TRBJ2-5	TRBV29-1	CSVDHSGGTQYF
TRBJ1-1	TRBV7-6	CASSLARSGNAEAFF
TRBJ1-1	TRBV10-3	CATSTLYGGGATEAFF
TRBJ1-2	TRBV5-1	CASSLGQGYDGYTF
TRBJ1-1	TRBV12-3/TRBV12-4	CASSQTGGGEAFF
TRBJ1-2	TRBV2	CASSEGGISGYTF
TRBJ2-7	TRBV6-5	CASSDSGVEQYF
TRBJ1-5	TRBV29-1	CSGLGQGDNQPQHF
TRBJ1-3	TRBV7-9	CASSFVNTIYF
TRBJ2-7	TRBV7-9	CASSLAGQSYEQYF
TRBJ2-7	TRBV9	CASSGSRDRGYEQYF
TRBJ1-1	TRBV25-1	CASSDRGPEAFF
TRBJ1-2	TRBV7-2	CASGANSYRHGYTF
TRBJ1-4	TRBV29-1	CSVTKTGGVNEKLFF
TRBJ1-2	TRBV15	CATSRRLQANYGYTF
TRBJ2-7	TRBV7-6	CASSWGHRDEQYF
TRBJ1-5	TRBV6-5	CASSRVGDQPQHF
TRBJ2-7	TRBV13	CASSELGAPYEQYF
TRBJ1-2	TRBV11-2	CASSLDGQGFGYGYTF
TRBJ1-1	TRBV10-3	CAISESMRPGQGTEAFF
TRBJ1-1	TRBV2	CASNGQGGTEAFF
TRBJ1-1	TRBV7-8	CASSLNAGRFGTEAFF
TRBJ2-5	TRBV12-3/TRBV12-4	CASSEVRAGGQETQYF
TRBJ1-3	TRBV10-3	CAISDPGTGNTIYF
TRBJ1-1	TRBV12-3/TRBV12-4	CASSQDGLVNEAFF